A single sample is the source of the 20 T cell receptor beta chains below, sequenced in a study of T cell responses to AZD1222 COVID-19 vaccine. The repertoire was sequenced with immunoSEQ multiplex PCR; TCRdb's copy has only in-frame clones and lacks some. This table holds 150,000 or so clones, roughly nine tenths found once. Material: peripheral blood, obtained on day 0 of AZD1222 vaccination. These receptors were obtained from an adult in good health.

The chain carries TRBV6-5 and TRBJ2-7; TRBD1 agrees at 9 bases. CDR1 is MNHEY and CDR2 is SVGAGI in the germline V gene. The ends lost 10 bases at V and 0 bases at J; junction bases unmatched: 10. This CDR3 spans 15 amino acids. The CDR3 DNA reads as TGTGCCACAGAAGACGAGGGACAGGGCTCCTACGAGCAGTACTTC. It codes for CATEDEGQGSYEQYF.

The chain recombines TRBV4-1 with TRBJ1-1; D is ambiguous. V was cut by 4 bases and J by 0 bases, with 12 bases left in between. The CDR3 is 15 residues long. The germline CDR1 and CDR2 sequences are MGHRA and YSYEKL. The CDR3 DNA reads TGCGCCAGCAGCCCCCCCTCTCCGTTGAACACTGAAGCTTTCTTT. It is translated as CASSPPSPLNTEAFF.

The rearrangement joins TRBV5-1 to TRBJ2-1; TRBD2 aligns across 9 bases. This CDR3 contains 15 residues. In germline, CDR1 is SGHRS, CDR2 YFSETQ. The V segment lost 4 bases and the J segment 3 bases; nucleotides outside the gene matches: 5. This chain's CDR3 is CASSGIAGDYNEQFF. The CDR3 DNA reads TGCGCCAGCAGCGGAATAGCGGGAGACTACAATGAGCAGTTCTTC.

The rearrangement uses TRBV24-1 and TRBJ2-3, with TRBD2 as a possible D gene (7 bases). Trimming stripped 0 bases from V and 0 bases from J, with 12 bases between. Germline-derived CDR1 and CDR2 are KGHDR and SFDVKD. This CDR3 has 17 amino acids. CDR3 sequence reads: CATSDLQTGGSTDTQYF. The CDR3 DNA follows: TGTGCCACCAGTGATTTGCAGACGGGGGGCAGCACAGATACGCAGTATTTT.

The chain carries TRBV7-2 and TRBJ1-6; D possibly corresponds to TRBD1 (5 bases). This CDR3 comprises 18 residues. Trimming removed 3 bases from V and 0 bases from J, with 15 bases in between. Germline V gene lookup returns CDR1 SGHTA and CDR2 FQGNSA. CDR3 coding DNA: TGTGCCAGCAGCTTGGGGCAGACCCGAAGCTCCTATAATTCACCCCTCCACTTT. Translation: CASSLGQTRSSYNSPLHF.

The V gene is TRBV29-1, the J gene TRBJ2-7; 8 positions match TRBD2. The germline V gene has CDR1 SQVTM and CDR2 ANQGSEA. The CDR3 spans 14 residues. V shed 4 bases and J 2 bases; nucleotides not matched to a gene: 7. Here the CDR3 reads CSVVVRGGPYEQYF. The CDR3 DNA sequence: TGCAGCGTTGTGGTTCGGGGGGGCCCCTACGAGCAGTACTTC.

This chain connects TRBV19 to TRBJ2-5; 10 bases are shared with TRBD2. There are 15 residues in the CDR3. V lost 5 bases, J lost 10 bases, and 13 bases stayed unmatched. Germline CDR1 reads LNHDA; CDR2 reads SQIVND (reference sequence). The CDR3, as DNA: TGTGCCAGTAGTCGCTCTAGCGGGGGCGCGGCTGTCCAGTACTTC. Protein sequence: CASSRSSGGAAVQYF.

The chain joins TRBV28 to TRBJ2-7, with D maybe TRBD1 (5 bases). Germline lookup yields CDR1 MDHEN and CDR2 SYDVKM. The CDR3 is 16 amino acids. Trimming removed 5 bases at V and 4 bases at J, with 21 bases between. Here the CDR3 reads CASSVFTGRWTYEQYF. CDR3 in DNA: TGTGCCAGCAGTGTATTTACAGGACGGTGGACGTACGAGCAGTACTTC.

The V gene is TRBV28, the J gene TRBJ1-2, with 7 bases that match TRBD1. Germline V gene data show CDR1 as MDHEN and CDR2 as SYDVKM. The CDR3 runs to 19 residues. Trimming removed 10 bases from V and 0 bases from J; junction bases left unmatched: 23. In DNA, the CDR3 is TGTGCCACCCATTTTACCGGGACAGAAGCTCAAACCTCTAACTATGGCTACACCTTC. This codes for CATHFTGTEAQTSNYGYTF.

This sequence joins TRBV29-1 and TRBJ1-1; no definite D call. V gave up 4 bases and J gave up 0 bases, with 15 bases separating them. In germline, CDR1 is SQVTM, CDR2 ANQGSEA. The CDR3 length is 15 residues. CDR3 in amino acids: CSVVTQRALNTEAFF. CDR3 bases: TGCAGCGTTGTGACCCAAAGGGCTTTGAACACTGAAGCTTTCTTT.

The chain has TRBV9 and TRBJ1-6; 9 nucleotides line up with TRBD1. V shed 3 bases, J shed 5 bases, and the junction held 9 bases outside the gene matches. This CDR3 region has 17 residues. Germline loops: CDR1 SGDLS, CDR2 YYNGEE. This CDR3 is CASSGTGERSNNSPLHF. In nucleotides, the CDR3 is TGTGCCAGCAGCGGGACAGGGGAGCGTAGCAATAATTCACCCCTCCACTTT.

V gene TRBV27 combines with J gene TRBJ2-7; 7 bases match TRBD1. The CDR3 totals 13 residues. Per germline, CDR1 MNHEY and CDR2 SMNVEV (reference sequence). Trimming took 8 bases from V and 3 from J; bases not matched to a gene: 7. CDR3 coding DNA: TGTGCCAGCTCCCCGGGACAGCACTACGAGCAGTACTTC. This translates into CASSPGQHYEQYF.

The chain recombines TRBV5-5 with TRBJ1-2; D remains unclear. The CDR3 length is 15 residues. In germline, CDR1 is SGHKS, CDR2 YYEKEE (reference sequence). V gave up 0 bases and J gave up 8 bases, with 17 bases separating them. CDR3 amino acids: CASSLGYTRRYGYTF. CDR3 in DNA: TGTGCCAGCAGCTTGGGGTACACGAGAAGGTACGGCTACACCTTC.

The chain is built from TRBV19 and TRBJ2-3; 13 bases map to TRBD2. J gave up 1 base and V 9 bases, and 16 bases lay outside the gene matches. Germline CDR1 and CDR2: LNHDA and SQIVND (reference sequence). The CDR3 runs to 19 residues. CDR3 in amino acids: CARAIPGLAGRNCTDTQYF. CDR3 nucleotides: TGTGCCAGGGCCATACCGGGACTAGCGGGGCGGAATTGCACAGATACGCAGTATTTT.

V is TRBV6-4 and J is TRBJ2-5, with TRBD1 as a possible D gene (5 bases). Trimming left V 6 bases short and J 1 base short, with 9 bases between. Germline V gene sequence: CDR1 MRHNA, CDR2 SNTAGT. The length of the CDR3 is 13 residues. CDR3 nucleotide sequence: TGTGCCAGCAGCCGACAGAGCCAAGAGACCCAGTACTTC. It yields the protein CASSRQSQETQYF.

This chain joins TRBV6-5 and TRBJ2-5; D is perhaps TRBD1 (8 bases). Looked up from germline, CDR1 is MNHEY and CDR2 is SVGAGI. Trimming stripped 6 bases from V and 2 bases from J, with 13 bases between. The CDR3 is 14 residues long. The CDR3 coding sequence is TGTGCCAGCAGACAGGGGGGGCAGCAAGAGACCCAGTACTTC. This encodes CASRQGGQQETQYF.

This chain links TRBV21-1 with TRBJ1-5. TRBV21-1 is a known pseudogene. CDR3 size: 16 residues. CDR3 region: CASSKVGRDSNQPQHF. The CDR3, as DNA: TGTGCCAGCAGCAAAGTGGGTCGGGATAGCAATCAGCCCCAGCATTTT.

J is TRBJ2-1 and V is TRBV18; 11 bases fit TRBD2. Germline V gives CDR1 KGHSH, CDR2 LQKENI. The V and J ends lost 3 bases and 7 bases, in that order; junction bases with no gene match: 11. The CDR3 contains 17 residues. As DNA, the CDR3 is TGTGCCAGCTCACCCGGGACTACTAGCGGGAGTTTGAATGAGCAGTTCTTC. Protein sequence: CASSPGTTSGSLNEQFF. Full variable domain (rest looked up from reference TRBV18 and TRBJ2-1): NAGVMQNPRHLVRRRGQEARLRCSPMKGHSHVYWYRQLPEEGLKFMVYLQKENIIDESGMPKERFSAEFPKEGPSILRIQQVVRGDSAAYFCASSPGTTSGSLNEQFFGPGTRLTVL.

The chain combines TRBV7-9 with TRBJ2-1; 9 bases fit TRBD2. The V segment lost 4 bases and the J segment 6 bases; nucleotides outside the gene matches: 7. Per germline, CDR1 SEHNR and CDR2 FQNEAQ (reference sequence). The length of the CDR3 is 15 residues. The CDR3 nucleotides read TGTGCCAGCAGCTACATACCGGGACTAGCCAATGAGCAGTTCTTC. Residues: CASSYIPGLANEQFF.

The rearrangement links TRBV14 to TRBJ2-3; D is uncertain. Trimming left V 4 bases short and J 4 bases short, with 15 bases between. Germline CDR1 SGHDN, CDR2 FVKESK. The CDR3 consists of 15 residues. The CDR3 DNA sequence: TGTGCCAGCAGCCTAGAAGGGCCTAGAGCAGATACGCAGTATTTT. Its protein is CASSLEGPRADTQYF.